The 20 T cell receptor beta chains below all came from one sample that was sequenced in a study of T cells in Graves' hyperthyroidism and ophthalmopathy. Amplification yielded TCR beta CDR3 regions, with RNA transcripts as the source. The HTBI set primed first-round TCR CDR3 RT-PCR. TCRdb fed the multiplex PCR reads into MiXCR, producing one record per CDR3 protein. The table records around 540,000 distinct CDR3 sequences, approximately 44% of them present only once. Specimen: peripheral blood or thyroid tissue (not recorded which). The receptors derive from a woman younger than 35 with Graves' hyperthyroidism.

This clonotype was seen more than once but under ten times. The chain employs TRBV19 and TRBJ1-2; D is uncertain. Germline-derived CDR1 and CDR2 are LNHDA and SQIVND (reference sequence). CDR3 length equals 13 residues. The V and J ends lost 4 bases and 4 bases respectively, with 10 bases between them. This CDR3 is CASSNQLFYGYTF. In nucleotides, the CDR3 is TGTGCCAGTAGTAACCAACTCTTCTATGGCTACACCTTC.

The genes are TRBV2 and TRBJ1-4, with a tentative D call TRBD1 (6 bases). The CDR3 totals 12 residues. The germline gives CDR1 SNHLY, CDR2 FYNNEI. Trimming pared 8 bases from V and 8 bases from J, leaving 12 bases between. The CDR3 here is CASLGGREKLFF. The DNA of the CDR3 is TGTGCCAGCTTGGGGGGGCGCGAAAAACTGTTTTTT. Complete variable domain (other parts from reference TRBV2 and TRBJ1-4): EPEVTQTPSHQVTQMGQEVILRCVPISNHLYFYWYRQILGQKVEFLVSFYNNEISEKSEIFDDQFSVERPDGSNFTLKIRSTKLEDSAMYFCASLGGREKLFFGSGTQLSVL.

The chain joins TRBV20-1 to TRBJ1-1; 10 bases are shared with TRBD1. Germline CDR1 DFQATT, CDR2 SNEGSKA (reference sequence). With 5 bases clipped from V and 4 bases from J, the junction kept 7 bases outside the gene matches. The CDR3 is 14 amino acids. For the CDR3, the DNA is TGCAGTGCTTGGGACAGGGGATTTGTCACTGAAGCTTTCTTT. It translates to CSAWDRGFVTEAFF.

The rearrangement links TRBV7-8 to TRBJ1-1; D gene unclear. CDR1 and CDR2 from the germline V gene are SGHVS and FQNEAQ. V lost 3 bases and J lost 5, with 10 bases in between. The CDR3 runs to 13 residues. CDR3 DNA sequence: TGTGCCAGCAGCTTGTACCAGGAAACTGAAGCTTTCTTT. As protein: CASSLYQETEAFF. Full variable domain (outside the CDR3, taken from reference TRBV7-8 and TRBJ1-1): GAGVSQSPRYKVAKRGQDVALRCDPISGHVSLFWYQQALGQGPEFLTYFQNEAQLDKSGLPSDRFFAERPEGSVSTLKIQRTQQEDSAVYLCASSLYQETEAFFGQGTRLTVV.

A remark on this clonotype: A read error may account for a junction end that differs from germline. The gene calls are TRBV12-3 or TRBV12-4 and TRBJ2-6; D is perhaps TRBD1 (5 bases). This CDR3 has 18 amino acids. CDR3 loop: CASSEAWQANSGANVPTF. The CDR3 DNA is TGTGCCAGCAGTGAAGCATGGCAGGCGAACTCTGGGGCCAACGTCCCGACTTTC.

The CDR3 DNA reads as TGTGCCAGCAGTAAACTAGCGGGAGGCTACGAGCAGTACTTC. This encodes CASSKLAGGYEQYF. The chain couples TRBV25-1 to TRBJ2-7; TRBD2 matches 12 bases. Trimming removed 5 bases from V and 3 bases from J; junction bases left unmatched: 2. The CDR3 runs 14 residues. Germline-derived CDR1 and CDR2 are MGHDK and SYGVNS.

This clonotype was counted between two and nine times. The chain has TRBV7-2 and TRBJ1-2; 8 bases are a match to TRBD1. The germline V gene has CDR1 SGHTA and CDR2 FQGNSA. The V and J ends lost 3 bases and 6 bases, in that order; junction bases with no gene match: 3. This CDR3 is 13 amino acids long. The CDR3 region is CASSFDRGNGYTF. The CDR3 DNA follows: TGTGCCAGCAGCTTCGACAGGGGTAATGGCTACACCTTC.

Points on this clonotype: This may be a read error: a much more frequent sequence differs by one nucleotide. This CDR3 is CSVEPSGSYGQYF. CDR3 coding DNA: TGCAGCGTTGAACCTAGCGGGAGCTACGGGCAGTACTTC. The genes are TRBV29-1 and TRBJ2-7; 10 positions agree with TRBD2. Germline V lookup: CDR1 SQVTM, CDR2 ANQGSEA. The CDR3 length is 13 residues.

This clonotype was seen at least ten times. This rearrangement joins TRBV2 to TRBJ1-6; D gene unclear. The V and J ends lost 6 bases and 8 bases respectively, with 11 bases between them. The CDR3 covers 13 residues. The germline V gene encodes CDR1 SNHLY and CDR2 FYNNEI. The CDR3 loop reads CASSGPVDSPLHF. In DNA, the CDR3 is TGTGCCAGCAGCGGACCTGTCGATTCACCCCTCCACTTT.

The CDR3 coding sequence is TGCAGTGCCATAAGAGGGGTTAGCAATCAGCCCCAGCATTTT. Amino acid sequence: CSAIRGVSNQPQHF. J is TRBJ1-5 and V is TRBV20-1, with TRBD1 as a possible D gene (5 bases). Trimming took off 6 bases at V and 0 bases at J, with 12 bases between the two ends. Germline V lookup: CDR1 DFQATT, CDR2 SNEGSKA (reference sequence). The CDR3 sequence is 14 residues long.

In its sample, this clonotype was seen many times. The V and J genes are TRBV2 and TRBJ2-7; D perhaps matches TRBD2 (6 bases). Trimming stripped 5 bases from V and 6 bases from J, with 8 bases between. The length of the CDR3 is 11 residues. Germline V gene sequence: CDR1 SNHLY, CDR2 FYNNEI. The CDR3 DNA follows: TGTGCCAGCAGTCCGCGGGGCGAGCAGTACTTC. Its protein product is CASSPRGEQYF.

This clonotype turned up a few times. The gene calls are TRBV7-2 and TRBJ2-7, with 7 bases identical to TRBD1. The CDR3 is 13 residues long. Trimming removed 6 bases from V and 5 bases from J; junction bases left unmatched: 7. Germline V gene lookup returns CDR1 SGHTA and CDR2 FQGNSA. The CDR3 sequence is CASRPTGLHEQYF. CDR3 nucleotide sequence: TGTGCCAGCAGACCGACAGGGCTCCACGAGCAGTACTTC.

For this clonotype: One end of the junction fails to match germline, which may point to a read error. The rearrangement links TRBV10-3 to TRBJ1-4, with 8 positions matching TRBD1. Germline loops: CDR1 ENHRY, CDR2 SYGVKD. The CDR3 is 15 amino acids. The CDR3 nucleotides read TGTGCCAGCAGTTTTTTCGGCAGGGGGCTTGAAAAACTGTTTTTT. Its protein product is CASSFFGRGLEKLFF.

V usage is TRBV10-1 and J usage is TRBJ2-5, with a possible D match to TRBD1 (6 bases). Germline V gives CDR1 WNHNN, CDR2 SYGVQD (reference sequence). This CDR3 comprises 18 residues. V was pared by 4 bases and J by 0 bases, with 21 bases between. The CDR3 spells CASSAYQKGHPYQETQYF. CDR3 DNA sequence: TGCGCCAGCAGTGCGTATCAAAAGGGACACCCGTACCAAGAGACCCAGTACTTC.

The V and J genes are TRBV10-3 and TRBJ1-2; the match to TRBD1 covers 7 bases. V shed 10 bases, J shed 2 bases, and the junction held 10 bases outside the gene matches. Germline values: CDR1 ENHRY, CDR2 SYGVKD. CDR3 length: 14 residues. CDR3 region: CARSRQGPNYGYTF. DNA for the CDR3: TGTGCCAGATCCAGACAGGGTCCGAACTATGGCTACACCTTC.

CDR3 coding DNA: TGTGCCACCAGCGGGGGGGACAGGGTTGAAACTGAAGCTTTCTTT. Its protein is CATSGGDRVETEAFF. The genes are TRBV15 and TRBJ1-1, with 9 bases matching TRBD1. The germline V gene has CDR1 LNHNV and CDR2 YYDKDF (reference sequence). The CDR3 runs 15 residues. V was clipped by 5 bases and J by 5 bases; unmatched bases: 9.

Worth noting for this clonotype: Given a much more abundant clone one base away, this may be a read error. The gene calls are TRBV5-1 and TRBJ1-1; TRBD1 might be the D (5 bases). V lost 4 bases to trimming and J lost 10 bases, with 17 bases between them. The CDR3 spans 13 residues. Germline CDR1 reads SGHRS; CDR2 reads YFSETQ. The CDR3 is CASSQYDSSGAFF. CDR3 sequence (DNA): TGCGCCAGCAGCCAGTACGACAGCTCCGGAGCTTTCTTT.

For this clonotype: A much larger clone differs by one base, so this may be a read error. The chain recombines TRBV2 with TRBJ1-5; 8 nucleotides match TRBD1. With V trimmed by 11 bases and J by 4 bases, 10 bases remained unmatched. The CDR3 sequence is 14 residues long. The germline CDR1 and CDR2 sequences are SNHLY and FYNNEI. This chain's CDR3 is CARNQDRVNQPQHF. The CDR3 nucleotides are TGTGCCCGCAATCAGGACAGGGTTAATCAGCCCCAGCATTTT.

This chain joins TRBV20-1 and TRBJ1-5, with TRBD1 matching over 8 bases. CDR1 DFQATT and CDR2 SNEGSKA come from the germline V gene (reference sequence). V dropped 0 bases and J dropped 6; count of bases not matched to a gene: 10. This CDR3 comprises 16 residues. The CDR3 bases are TGCAGTGCTAGAGACCCCGGACAGGGAGACGGTCAGCCCCAGCATTTT. This encodes CSARDPGQGDGQPQHF.

At least ten counts were recorded for this clonotype. The rearrangement uses TRBV20-1 and TRBJ1-1, with TRBD1 identical over 7 bases. This CDR3 is 14 amino acids long. The V segment lost 0 bases and the J segment 5 bases; nucleotides outside the gene matches: 6. The V gene's germline CDR1 is DFQATT and CDR2 SNEGSKA (reference sequence). CDR3 sequence reads: CSAREGQGETEAFF. The CDR3 DNA sequence: TGCAGTGCTAGAGAAGGCCAGGGGGAGACTGAAGCTTTCTTT.